The 6 T cell receptor beta chains presented below share a single source sample, sequenced in a study of CXCR3-negative and CXCR3-positive naive CD8 T cells. Via 5' RACE with UMI labels, TRB cDNA libraries were prepared. From the 5' RACE reads, TCRdb lists one entry per CDR3 protein and no DNA. The data show tens of thousands of distinct CDR3 sequences, and the top ten clones hold about 0.7%. Study-wide results and caveats: A higher hydrophobicity marked the TRB CDR3s of CXCR3-positive naive cells versus CXCR3-negative naive cells.

Their antigen targets remain unknown. The source material was naive CXCR3+ CD8+ T cells from blood. Regarding subset: CD45RO-CCR7+CD27+CD95- naive CD8+ T cells expressing CXCR3 (TNR3+). All receptors derive from a human donor in good health. Some clones in this sample may be carry-over from other donors' samples.

The chain employs TRBV20-1 and TRBJ2-7; TCRdb's assignment of TRBD1 cannot be checked, as there is no DNA. Germline assignment: CDR1 DFQATT and CDR2 SNEGSKA (reference sequence). This CDR3 has 15 residues. The CDR3 region is CSARKLGQYTYEQYF.

This chain connects TRBV7-3 to TRBJ1-2. The germline V gene encodes CDR1 SGHTA and CDR2 FQGTGA. This CDR3 has 13 residues. CDR3 in amino acids: CASSLLGNYGYTF.

This sequence joins TRBV27 and TRBJ1-2. Germline lookup yields CDR1 MNHEY and CDR2 SMNVEV (reference sequence). The CDR3 loop spans 14 amino acids. CDR3 amino acids: CANPTGVARYGYTF.

The rearrangement joins TRBV13 to TRBJ2-7; absent DNA, TCRdb's TRBD1 call cannot be checked. CDR1 and CDR2 from the germline V gene are PRHDT and FYEKMQ (reference sequence). This CDR3 spans 16 amino acids. This chain's CDR3 is CASSPTTGTGSYEQYF.

The rearrangement joins TRBV7-8 to TRBJ2-1; TCRdb's D gene call, TRBD1, goes unchecked for lack of DNA. Germline V gene sequence: CDR1 SGHVS, CDR2 FQNEAQ. This CDR3 contains 12 residues. The CDR3 here is CASSPGRNEQFF.

V and J are TRBV4-2 and TRBJ2-3; TCRdb calls TRBD2, which cannot be checked without DNA. The V gene's germline CDR1 is LGHNA and CDR2 YNFKEQ. The CDR3 sequence is 14 residues long. The CDR3 region is CASSGTSDTDTQYF.